Each of the 6 T cell receptor beta chains below was sequenced from the same sample in a study of early T cells in non-severe SARS-CoV-2 infection. TCRdb processed the 5' RACE reads anew with MiXCR; each CDR3 protein has one entry. This repertoire shows some 80,000 distinct CDR3 sequences, under 11% found once; its top ten account for 8%. The specimen was whole blood, collected at baseline. The origin of the receptors is an adult who was a healthcare worker with PCR-confirmed SARS-CoV-2 infection or an uninfected control (not recorded which).

The chain is built from TRBV5-4 and TRBJ1-4; D may be TRBD1 (5 bases). The ends were cut back, 4 bases at V and 5 bases at J, with 12 bases in the middle. The CDR3 has 14 residues. Per the germline V gene, CDR1 is SGHNT and CDR2 is YYREEE (reference sequence). CDR3 DNA: TGTGCCAGCAGCGACTGGGACCGCAATGAAAAACTGTTTTTT. Amino acids: CASSDWDRNEKLFF.

This clonotype was found a few times. The chain links TRBV19 to TRBJ1-5, with TRBD1 matching 7 bases. CDR3 length: 16 residues. The V gene end was trimmed by 3 bases and the J gene end by 2 bases; junction bases not matched to a gene: 7. Germline CDR1 and CDR2: LNHDA and SQIVND (reference sequence). The CDR3 region is CASSIQQGQGNQPQHF. The CDR3 coding sequence is TGTGCCAGTAGTATTCAACAGGGGCAGGGCAATCAGCCCCAGCATTTT.

V and J are TRBV20-1 and TRBJ2-1; D might be TRBD1 or TRBD2, each matching 6 bases. Trimming pared 6 bases from V and 6 bases from J, leaving 21 bases between. Germline V gene lookup returns CDR1 DFQATT and CDR2 SNEGSKA (reference sequence). There are 15 residues in the CDR3. In DNA form, the CDR3 reads TGCAGTGCCATCGAGAGGGGGGAGAGGCTCAATGAGCAGTTCTTC. Its protein product is CSAIERGERLNEQFF.

This clonotype was picked up a small number of times. V usage is TRBV20-1 and J usage is TRBJ2-2, with TRBD2 as a possible D gene (6 bases). The CDR3 covers 14 residues. Trimming pared 4 bases from V and 2 bases from J, leaving 11 bases between. From germline, CDR1 is DFQATT and CDR2 SNEGSKA (reference sequence). In DNA form, the CDR3 reads TGCAGTGCTACTGACGGGGGTAACACCGGGGAGCTGTTTTTT. It translates to CSATDGGNTGELFF.

This clonotype has only a few counts. CDR3 residues: CASSLGAGGTDTQYF. CDR3 bases: TGTGCCAGCAGTTTAGGAGCGGGAGGCACAGATACGCAGTATTTT. The chain couples TRBV27 to TRBJ2-3, with 8 nucleotides matching TRBD2. CDR1 MNHEY and CDR2 SMNVEV come from the germline V gene (reference sequence). V was pared by 2 bases and J by 1 base, with 2 bases of the junction left unmatched. CDR3 length: 15 residues.

This clonotype was detected a few times. The rearrangement uses TRBV12-3 or TRBV12-4 and TRBJ1-3; 10 positions agree with TRBD1. Trimming at V came to 6 bases and at J to 6 bases, leaving 5 bases not matched to a gene. This CDR3 comprises 14 residues. CDR3 protein: CASRGTGEVNTIYF. The CDR3 DNA sequence: TGTGCCAGCAGGGGGACAGGGGAGGTAAACACCATATATTTT.